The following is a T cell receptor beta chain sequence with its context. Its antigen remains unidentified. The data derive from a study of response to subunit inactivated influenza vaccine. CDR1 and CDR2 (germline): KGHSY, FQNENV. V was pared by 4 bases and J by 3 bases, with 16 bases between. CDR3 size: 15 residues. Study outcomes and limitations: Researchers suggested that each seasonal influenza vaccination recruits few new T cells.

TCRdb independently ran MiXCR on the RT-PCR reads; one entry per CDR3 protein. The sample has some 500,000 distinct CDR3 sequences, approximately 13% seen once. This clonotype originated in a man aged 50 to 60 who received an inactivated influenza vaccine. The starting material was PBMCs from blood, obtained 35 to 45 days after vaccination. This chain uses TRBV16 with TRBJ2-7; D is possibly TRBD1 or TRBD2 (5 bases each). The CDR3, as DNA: TGTGCCAGCAGCCCCCTCGTGGGGGAGATCTACGAGCAGTACTTC. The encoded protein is CASSPLVGEIYEQYF.